The 28 T cell receptor beta chains given below trace back to one sample, sequenced in a study of CD4+ T cells in melanoma (dated by TCRdb to 2021 to 2024). Library method: the immunoSEQ multiplex PCR assay. This is the immuneACCESS table as TCRdb keeps it, with only in-frame sequences that have V and J called. A part of the clones is gone; compared with another copy, unresolved V genes explain less than half, and the rest is unexplained. The sample includes about 9,900 clones, with almost 70% observed a single time. The ten largest clones add up to 20% of the sample. Sequences were obtained from peripheral blood. Receptors were obtained from a human donor with melanoma.

The chain links TRBV6-5 to TRBJ1-6, with D possibly TRBD1 on 6 matching bases. This CDR3 is built from 15 residues. Trimming shortened V by 0 bases and J by 8 bases, and 11 bases separated the two germline ends. Per germline, CDR1 MNHEY and CDR2 SVGAGI. The CDR3 spells CASSYSRGAHSPLHF. The CDR3 coding sequence is TGTGCCAGCAGTTACTCGCGGGGGGCCCATTCACCCCTCCACTTT.

This clone is labeled medium-sized (0.01 to 0.1%). CDR3 DNA sequence: TGTGCCAGTAGTATAACAGGGGGCCTCCTGGGCGGGGAGCTGTTTTTT. Translation gives CASSITGGLLGGELFF. This chain connects TRBV19 to TRBJ2-2; TRBD1 aligns across 9 bases. V dropped 2 bases and J dropped 7; count of bases not matched to a gene: 8. Germline loops: CDR1 LNHDA, CDR2 SQIVND (reference sequence). The CDR3 contains 16 residues.

This clone ranks as medium-sized (0.01 to 0.1%). The gene calls are TRBV9 and TRBJ1-4; 7 positions match TRBD1. V gave up 1 base and J gave up 6 bases; unmatched junction bases: 3. The CDR3 is 14 residues long. The germline V gene encodes CDR1 SGDLS and CDR2 YYNGEE. CDR3 coding DNA: TGTGCCAGCAGCGTATCAGGGACAGATGAAAAACTGTTTTTT. Translating gives CASSVSGTDEKLFF.

The chain uses TRBV25-1 and TRBJ1-2; 11 positions match TRBD1. In germline, CDR1 is MGHDK, CDR2 SYGVNS. V lost 4 bases to trimming and J lost 4 bases; unmatched junction nucleotides: 5. The CDR3 covers 15 residues. The CDR3 DNA is TGTGCCAGCAGTGGATGGACAGGGGGCTTCTATGGCTACACCTTC. This sequence encodes CASSGWTGGFYGYTF.

The rearrangement links TRBV30 to TRBJ1-6; TRBD1 aligns across 9 bases. The V segment lost 3 bases and the J segment 8 bases; nucleotides outside the gene matches: 8. CDR3 size: 15 residues. Germline V gene data show CDR1 as GTSNPN and CDR2 as SVGIG (reference sequence). The CDR3 nucleotides are TGTGCCTGGAGCCAGTCACAGGGGGCGCATTCACCCCTCCACTTT. Amino acids: CAWSQSQGAHSPLHF.

The CDR3 protein is CSVRQATGELFF. CDR3 nucleotides: TGCAGCGTCCGTCAGGCCACCGGGGAGCTGTTTTTT. This sequence joins TRBV29-1 and TRBJ2-2, with D unclear. Deletions cut 6 bases from V and 4 bases from J, with 9 bases between. The CDR3 runs 12 residues. Per the germline V gene, CDR1 is SQVTM and CDR2 is ANQGSEA.

This clone was recorded a few times. This rearrangement joins TRBV7-9 to TRBJ1-1; unclear D gene. CDR1 is SEHNR, CDR2 FQNEAQ, per germline (reference sequence). The CDR3 spans 13 residues. V dropped 0 bases and J dropped 4 bases, with 6 bases sitting between them. CDR3 loop: CASSLAVATEAFF. The DNA of the CDR3 is TGTGCCAGCAGCTTAGCGGTGGCCACTGAAGCTTTCTTT.

This chain links TRBV27 with TRBJ2-1; tentative D call: TRBD1 (5 bases). Trimming cost V 0 bases and J 6 bases, with 6 bases left between them. In germline, CDR1 is MNHEY, CDR2 SMNVEV (reference sequence). CDR3 size: 13 residues. The CDR3: CASSLSGANEQFF. The CDR3 region has the DNA TGTGCCAGCAGTTTATCTGGGGCCAATGAGCAGTTCTTC.

The J gene is TRBJ1-1, the V gene TRBV5-4; D uncertain. Trimming cost V 2 bases and J 1 base, with 3 bases left between them. The CDR3 has 12 amino acids. Germline loops: CDR1 SGHNT, CDR2 YYREEE (reference sequence). CDR3 nucleotides: TGTGCCAGCAGCTTCTCGAACACTGAAGCTTTCTTT. It specifies CASSFSNTEAFF. The variable domain in full, with the rest retrieved from reference TRBV5-4 and TRBJ1-1, is ETGVTQSPTHLIKTRGQQVTLRCSSQSGHNTVSWYQQALGQGPQFIFQYYREEENGRGNFPPRFSGLQFPNYSSELNVNALELDDSALYLCASSFSNTEAFFGQGTRLTVV.

This chain links TRBV5-1 with TRBJ1-6, with D unclear. The length of the CDR3 is 15 residues. Trimming left V 5 bases short and J 0 bases short, with 9 bases between. CDR1 and CDR2 (germline): SGHRS, YFSETQ. The CDR3 region has the DNA TGCGCCAGCAGATCTCCGAGCTCCTATAATTCACCCCTCCACTTT. This sequence encodes CASRSPSSYNSPLHF. The full variable domain, completed using reference TRBV5-1 and TRBJ1-6, is KAGVTQTPRYLIKTRGQQVTLSCSPISGHRSVSWYQQTPGQGLQFLFEYFSETQRNKGNFPGRFSGRQFSNSRSEMNVSTLELGDSALYLCASRSPSSYNSPLHFGNGTRLTVT.

V and J are TRBV27 and TRBJ1-2; 8 bases agree with TRBD1. Germline V gene lookup returns CDR1 MNHEY and CDR2 SMNVEV (reference sequence). J gave up 4 bases and V 3 bases, and 13 bases lay outside the gene matches. The CDR3 has 17 amino acids. DNA for the CDR3: TGTGCCAGCAGTTTCTTGTCAGGAACAGGGGGTGGCTATGGCTACACCTTC. Its protein product is CASSFLSGTGGGYGYTF.

V is TRBV7-8 and J is TRBJ2-7; tentatively, D is TRBD1 (6 bases). The CDR3 extends over 16 amino acids. Trimming cost V 0 bases and J 6 bases, with 18 bases left between them. Germline assignment: CDR1 SGHVS and CDR2 FQNEAQ. CDR3 loop: CASSLADRLIAGEQYF. CDR3 nucleotides: TGTGCCAGCAGCTTAGCAGACAGGCTAATCGCCGGCGAGCAGTACTTC.

This clone was recorded a few times. The rearrangement joins TRBV4-3 to TRBJ1-2, with TRBD1 as a possible D gene (5 bases). This CDR3 is 15 amino acids long. V shed 0 bases and J shed 4 bases, with 12 bases lying between them. Germline CDR1 and CDR2: LGHNA and YSLEER. CDR3 amino acids: CASSQDLQRGYGYTF. CDR3 nucleotides: TGCGCCAGCAGCCAAGATTTGCAGAGGGGCTATGGCTACACCTTC.

This chain links TRBV6-5 with TRBJ1-1; 7 bases align to TRBD1. The germline V gene has CDR1 MNHEY and CDR2 SVGAGI. The J segment lost 5 bases and the V segment lost 3 bases, leaving 6 bases of the junction unmatched. The CDR3 totals 14 residues. In DNA form, the CDR3 reads TGTGCCAGCAGTTATTCAGGGGGGGGGACTGAAGCTTTCTTT. Translation gives CASSYSGGGTEAFF.

The chain uses TRBV7-2 and TRBJ1-6, with TRBD1 as a possible D gene (5 bases). The CDR3 loop spans 16 amino acids. Looked up from germline, CDR1 is SGHTA and CDR2 is FQGNSA. The V and J ends lost 5 bases and 9 bases respectively, with 20 bases between them. The CDR3, as DNA: TGTGCCAGCAGCCGGGGACGTCGGGCCACTAGTTCACCCCTCCACTTT. This gives the protein CASSRGRRATSSPLHF.

DNA for the CDR3: TGTGCCAGCAGCTTAGATCGCAGGGACAATGAAAAACTGTTTTTT. Its translation is CASSLDRRDNEKLFF. The V call is TRBV11-2, the J call TRBJ1-4; perhaps TRBD1 as D (5 bases). CDR1 and CDR2 from the germline V gene are SGHAT and FQNNGV. V was pared by 0 bases and J by 5 bases, with 10 bases between. The CDR3 totals 15 residues.

In nucleotides, the CDR3 is TGTGCCAGCGGCCTCGGGACGGCTAATGAAAAACTGTTTTTT. Encoded protein: CASGLGTANEKLFF. The V gene is TRBV5-8, the J gene TRBJ1-4; a possible D gene is TRBD1 (5 bases). The V and J ends lost 7 bases and 3 bases respectively, with 13 bases between them. CDR1 is SGHTS, CDR2 YDEGEE, per germline. This CDR3 has 14 residues.

The V gene is TRBV7-2, the J gene TRBJ2-7; no reliable D call. Looked up from germline, CDR1 is SGHTA and CDR2 is FQGNSA. The CDR3 is made up of 13 amino acids. The germline V and J ends were trimmed by 3 bases and 6 bases, with 12 bases remaining between them. The CDR3: CASSLVGRAEQYF. CDR3 DNA: TGTGCCAGCAGCTTGGTAGGGCGCGCCGAGCAGTACTTC.

In this sample, this clone is large. V and J are TRBV4-1 and TRBJ1-2; the match to TRBD1 covers 8 bases. Unmatched junction bases numbered 14, after V lost 0 bases and J lost 8 bases. Germline-derived CDR1 and CDR2 are MGHRA and YSYEKL. The length of the CDR3 is 17 residues. The DNA of the CDR3 is TGCGCCAGCAGCCAAGATCGAGGGACAGGCGGATCGAGCGGCTACACCTTC. As protein: CASSQDRGTGGSSGYTF.

V gene TRBV6-5 combines with J gene TRBJ1-2; D is undetermined. Germline-derived CDR1 and CDR2 are MNHEY and SVGAGI. This CDR3 contains 11 residues. Trimming left V 9 bases short and J 0 bases short, with 5 bases between. As DNA, the CDR3 is TGTGCCAGTAGATCTAACTATGGCTACACCTTC. Its translation is CASRSNYGYTF.

The chain combines TRBV2 with TRBJ2-5; D gene unclear. Near its end, the DNA agrees better with TRBJ2-7, so the J call may be wrong. Germline V gene data show CDR1 as SNHLY and CDR2 as FYNNEI. There are 12 residues in the CDR3. In DNA form, the CDR3 reads TGTGCCAGCAGTCAGGTGACCTACGAGCAGTACTTC. Translation: CASSQVTYEQYF.

The J gene is TRBJ1-1, the V gene TRBV5-1; no clear D gene. The CDR3 extends over 11 amino acids. CDR1 is SGHRS, CDR2 YFSETQ, per germline. V was shortened by 0 bases and J by 7 bases, with 4 bases between the two germline ends. CDR3 residues: CASSLGSEAFF. Written as DNA, the CDR3 is TGCGCCAGCAGCTTGGGGAGTGAAGCTTTCTTT.

This sequence joins TRBV7-6 and TRBJ1-1; no clear D gene. Trimming took 5 bases from V and 0 from J, leaving 16 bases between them. CDR1 is SGHVS, CDR2 FNYEAQ, per germline. The CDR3 length is 16 residues. The CDR3 DNA reads TGTGCCAGCAGCCCAACCCCCGTAGAGATGAACACTGAAGCTTTCTTT. It specifies CASSPTPVEMNTEAFF.

The V and J genes are TRBV19 and TRBJ2-2; no definite D call. V was clipped by 8 bases and J by 4 bases, with 20 bases between them. CDR1 and CDR2 from the germline V gene are LNHDA and SQIVND (reference sequence). The CDR3 is 16 residues long. CDR3 coding DNA: TGTGCCAGTGGGCGATCTTGGGGTTCGGGCACCGGGGAGCTGTTTTTT. Protein: CASGRSWGSGTGELFF.

Only one count was recorded for this clone. The chain uses TRBV5-1 and TRBJ1-1; no firm D call. The CDR3 contains 14 residues. The germline gives CDR1 SGHRS, CDR2 YFSETQ. Trimming removed 5 bases from V and 4 bases from J, with 15 bases in between. CDR3 nucleotide sequence: TGCGCCAGCAGACCCGGAGGGCCGGGCACTGAAGCTTTCTTT. This translates into CASRPGGPGTEAFF.

This clone was observed a few times. The V and J genes are TRBV10-2 and TRBJ1-2, with D unresolved. V shed 6 bases and J shed 0 bases, with 5 bases lying between them. The length of the CDR3 is 12 residues. Germline V gene lookup returns CDR1 WSHSY and CDR2 SAAADI. CDR3 protein: CASRKANYGYTF. As DNA, the CDR3 is TGCGCCAGCAGGAAAGCTAACTATGGCTACACCTTC.

The V call is TRBV25-1, the J call TRBJ2-2; the D is unclear. The germline V gene encodes CDR1 MGHDK and CDR2 SYGVNS. Trimming took off 5 bases at V and 7 bases at J, with 8 bases between the two ends. The CDR3 extends over 12 amino acids. CDR3 nucleotides: TGTGCCAGCAGTCCCTTCATCGGGGAGCTGTTTTTT. This encodes CASSPFIGELFF. The whole variable domain, filled in from reference TRBV25-1 and TRBJ2-2, reads EADIYQTPRYLVIGTGKKITLECSQTMGHDKMYWYQQDPGMELHLIHYSYGVNSTEKGDLSSESTVSRIRTEHFPLTLESARPSHTSQYLCASSPFIGELFFGEGSRLTVL.

By share, this clone ranks as medium-sized. V usage is TRBV18 and J usage is TRBJ1-1, with TRBD1 as a possible D gene (6 bases). V was shortened by 3 bases and J by 3 bases, with 8 bases between the two germline ends. Germline CDR1 and CDR2: KGHSH and LQKENI. The CDR3 is made up of 13 amino acids. CDR3 bases: TGTGCCAGCTCACCTTGGGGGCACACTGAAGCTTTCTTT. This translates into CASSPWGHTEAFF.